This T cell receptor beta chain stems from a study of OX40 agonist ivuxolimab in advanced cancers. Across the whole study: At 0.01 to 10 mg/kg, ivuxolimab was administered intravenously to patients every 2 weeks. Hepatocellular carcinoma, melanoma, renal cell or head and neck cancer occurred in dose-escalation patients. In three patients, partial responses were observed, one with hepatocellular carcinoma and two with cutaneous melanoma.

Assay: immunoSEQ multiplex PCR; the TCRdb copy retains only in-frame clones and omits some. The table lists about 65,000 clones, about nine tenths of them singletons. Study-level points and caveats: Expanded peripheral T-cell antigen specificity went undetermined.

Trimming pared 1 base from V and 0 bases from J, leaving 8 bases between. This CDR3 is built from 15 residues. Germline CDR1 MGHRA, CDR2 YSYEKL. Details on this clone: Its antigen is currently unknown.

The V call is TRBV4-1, the J call TRBJ2-3, with D possibly TRBD1 on 6 matching bases. The specimen comprised CD4+ or CD8+ T cells sorted from blood, sampled in a trial of the OX40 agonist ivuxolimab. This TCR was sampled from an adult with an advanced solid tumor such as melanoma, head and neck, liver or kidney cancer. The CDR3 loop is CASSQGQASTDTQYF. In nucleotides, the CDR3 is TGCGCCAGCAGCCAAGGACAGGCCAGCACAGATACGCAGTATTTT.